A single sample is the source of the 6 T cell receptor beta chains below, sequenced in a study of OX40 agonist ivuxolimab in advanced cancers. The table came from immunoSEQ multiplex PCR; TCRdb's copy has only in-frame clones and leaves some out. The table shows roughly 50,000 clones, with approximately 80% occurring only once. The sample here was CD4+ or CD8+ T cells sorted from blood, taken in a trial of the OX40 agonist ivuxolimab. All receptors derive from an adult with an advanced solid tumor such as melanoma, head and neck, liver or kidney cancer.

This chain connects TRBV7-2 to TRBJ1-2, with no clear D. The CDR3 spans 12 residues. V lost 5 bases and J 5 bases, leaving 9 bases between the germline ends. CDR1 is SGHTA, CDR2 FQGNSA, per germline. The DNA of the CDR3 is TGTGCCAGCAGCGACACACCTTATGGCTACACCTTC. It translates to CASSDTPYGYTF.

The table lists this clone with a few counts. The CDR3 is CATSQGDSGNTIYF. The DNA for the CDR3 is TGCGCCACCTCACAGGGGGACTCTGGAAACACCATATATTTT. V gene TRBV5-1 combines with J gene TRBJ1-3; 8 bases align to TRBD1. This CDR3 is built from 14 residues. The germline V gene encodes CDR1 SGHRS and CDR2 YFSETQ. The ends lost 9 bases at V and 0 bases at J; junction bases unmatched: 5. Combining the CDR3 with reference TRBV5-1 and TRBJ1-3 gives the whole variable domain KAGVTQTPRYLIKTRGQQVTLSCSPISGHRSVSWYQQTPGQGLQFLFEYFSETQRNKGNFPGRFSGRQFSNSRSEMNVSTLELGDSALYLCATSQGDSGNTIYFGEGSWLTVV.

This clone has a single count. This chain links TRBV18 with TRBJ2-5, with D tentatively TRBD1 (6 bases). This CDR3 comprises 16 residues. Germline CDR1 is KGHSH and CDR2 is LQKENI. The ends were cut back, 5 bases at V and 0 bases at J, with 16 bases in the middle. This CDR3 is CASSSSGTRHQETQYF. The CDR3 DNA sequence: TGTGCCAGCTCATCCTCCGGGACACGCCACCAAGAGACCCAGTACTTC.

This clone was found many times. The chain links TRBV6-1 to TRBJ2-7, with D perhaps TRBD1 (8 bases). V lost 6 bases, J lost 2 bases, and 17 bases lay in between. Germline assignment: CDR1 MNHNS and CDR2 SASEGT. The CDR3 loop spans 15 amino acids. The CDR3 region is CASRARAGQAYEQYF. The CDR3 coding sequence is TGTGCCAGCAGAGCGCGAGCGGGACAGGCCTACGAGCAGTACTTC.

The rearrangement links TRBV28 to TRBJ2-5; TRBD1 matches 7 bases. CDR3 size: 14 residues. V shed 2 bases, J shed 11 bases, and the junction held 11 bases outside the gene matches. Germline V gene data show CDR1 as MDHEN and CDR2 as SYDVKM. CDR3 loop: CASSLPGQWVEQYF. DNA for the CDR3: TGTGCCAGCAGTTTACCGGGACAGTGGGTTGAGCAGTACTTC.

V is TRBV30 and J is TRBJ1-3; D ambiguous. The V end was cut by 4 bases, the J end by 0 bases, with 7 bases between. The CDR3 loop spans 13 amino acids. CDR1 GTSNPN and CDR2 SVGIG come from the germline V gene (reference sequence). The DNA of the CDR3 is TGTGCCTGGACTAAAAGCTCTGGAAACACCATATATTTT. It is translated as CAWTKSSGNTIYF. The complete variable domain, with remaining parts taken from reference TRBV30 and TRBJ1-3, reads SQTIHQWPATLVQPVGSPLSLECTVEGTSNPNLYWYRQAAGRGLQLLFYSVGIGQISSEVPQNLSASRPQDRQFILSSKKLLLSDSGFYLCAWTKSSGNTIYFGEGSWLTVV.